This T cell receptor (beta chain) appears in the sequencing data of a study of blood T cell repertoires in COVID-19. The J segment lost 8 bases and the V segment lost 1 base, leaving 8 bases of the junction unmatched. CDR1 and CDR2 (germline): SGHTA, FQGNSA. The CDR3 is 16 residues long. Methods used by the authors: Nucleated cell number was recorded as an estimate derived from reference gene primer amplification. Sequencing used immunoSEQ multiplex PCR; TCRdb keeps in-frame clones, though not all of them. V, J and clone size were drawn from that table, and D and trimming were deduced from the DNA. Seen here are some 370,000 clones, over 75% observed once, and the top ten hold over 9.5%.

Sequencing input: peripheral blood. The chain has TRBV7-2 and TRBJ1-4; 9 positions match TRBD1. The receptor was isolated from a woman aged 25 to 39 with COVID-19, enrolled during active disease. The CDR3 spells CASSLGPQGAVEKLFF. In nucleotides, the CDR3 is TGTGCCAGCAGCTTAGGGCCACAGGGGGCGGTCGAAAAACTGTTTTTT.